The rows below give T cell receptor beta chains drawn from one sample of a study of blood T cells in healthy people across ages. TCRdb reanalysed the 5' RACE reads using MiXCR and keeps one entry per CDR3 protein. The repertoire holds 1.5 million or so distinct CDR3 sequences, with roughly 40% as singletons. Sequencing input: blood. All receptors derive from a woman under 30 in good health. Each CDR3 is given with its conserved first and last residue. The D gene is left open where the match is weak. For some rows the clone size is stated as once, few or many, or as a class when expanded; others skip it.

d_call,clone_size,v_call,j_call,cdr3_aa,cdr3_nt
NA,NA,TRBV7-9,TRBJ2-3,CASSPEGGIGTDTQYF,TGTGCCAGCAGCCCGGAGGGGGGGATTGGGACAGATACGCAGTATTTT
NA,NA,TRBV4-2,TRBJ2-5,CASSQGTAAQETQYF,TGTGCCAGCAGCCAGGGGACCGCAGCTCAAGAGACCCAGTACTTC
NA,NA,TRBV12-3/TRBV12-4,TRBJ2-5,CASREGAVNEQYF,TGTGCCAGCAGGGAGGGGGCGGTCAATGAGCAGTACTTC
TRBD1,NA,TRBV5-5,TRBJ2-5,CASSPGQGRVEQYF,TGTGCCAGCAGCCCGGGACAGGGGAGAGTAGAGCAGTACTTC
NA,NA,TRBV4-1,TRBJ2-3,CASSQDPGIGTDTQYF,TGCGCCAGCAGCCAAGATCCGGGGATCGGCACAGATACGCAGTATTTT
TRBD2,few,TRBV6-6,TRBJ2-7,CASSPGTSGRPSYEQYF,TGTGCCAGCAGCCCCGGGACTAGCGGGAGGCCCTCCTACGAGCAGTACTTC
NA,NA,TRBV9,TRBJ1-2,CASSPRDANYGYTF,TGTGCCAGCAGCCCCCGGGACGCTAACTATGGCTACACCTTC
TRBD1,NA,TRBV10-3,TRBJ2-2,CAIKTDRGRTGELFF,TGTGCCATCAAAACCGACAGGGGGAGGACCGGGGAGCTGTTTTTT
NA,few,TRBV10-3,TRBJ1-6,CAISRNEGNSPLHF,TGTGCCATCAGCAGAAATGAGGGGAATTCACCCCTCCACTTT
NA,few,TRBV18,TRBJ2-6,CASSPPGALSGANVLTF,TGTGCCAGCTCACCACCAGGGGCCCTCTCTGGGGCCAACGTCCTGACTTTC
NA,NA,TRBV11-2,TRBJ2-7,CASSWPASYEQYF,TGTGCCAGCAGCTGGCCAGCTAGCTACGAGCAGTACTTC
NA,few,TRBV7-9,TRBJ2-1,CATRQLNEQFF,TGTGCCACCAGACAGCTCAATGAGCAGTTCTTC
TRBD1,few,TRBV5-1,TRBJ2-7,CASSLARTGDNEQYF,TGCGCCAGCAGCTTGGCGAGGACAGGGGACAACGAGCAGTACTTC
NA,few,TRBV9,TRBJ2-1,CASSVMYRRDEQFF,TGTGCCAGCAGCGTAATGTACCGCAGGGATGAGCAGTTCTTC
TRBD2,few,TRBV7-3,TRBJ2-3,CASSPLGRGGWESKTDTQYF,TGTGCCAGCAGCCCACTAGGGCGGGGGGGCTGGGAGAGTAAGACAGATACGCAGTATTTT
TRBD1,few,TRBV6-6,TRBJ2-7,CASRRTGHYEQYF,TGTGCCAGCAGAAGGACAGGGCACTACGAGCAGTACTTC
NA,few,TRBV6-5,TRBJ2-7,CASSYFQGREQYF,TGTGCCAGCAGTTACTTTCAGGGTCGCGAGCAGTACTTC
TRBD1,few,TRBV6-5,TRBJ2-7,CASRYSDRGGYEQYF,TGTGCCAGCCGCTATTCGGACAGGGGAGGGTACGAGCAGTACTTC
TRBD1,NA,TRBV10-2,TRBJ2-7,CASSEWTGRVGIGGHGYEQYF,TGCGCCAGCAGTGAGTGGACAGGGCGGGTCGGTATCGGGGGTCACGGCTACGAGCAGTACTTC
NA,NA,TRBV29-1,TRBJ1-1,CSVLDTENTEAFF,TGCAGCGTTCTGGACACTGAGAACACTGAAGCTTTCTTT
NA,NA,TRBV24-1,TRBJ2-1,CATSDSDAYSYNEKFF,TGTGCCACCAGTGATTCGGACGCATACTCCTACAATGAGAAGTTCTTC
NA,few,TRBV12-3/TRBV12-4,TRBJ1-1,CASSPPGGLGTEAFF,TGTGCCAGCAGTCCGCCGGGGGGGCTAGGCACTGAAGCTTTCTTT
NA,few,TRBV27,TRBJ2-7,CASSGADDYEQYF,TGTGCCAGCAGTGGGGCTGACGATTACGAGCAGTACTTC
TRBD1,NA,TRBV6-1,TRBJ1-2,CASSEARTGGPLGGYTF,TGTGCCAGCAGTGAAGCCCGGACAGGGGGGCCCTTAGGAGGCTACACCTTC
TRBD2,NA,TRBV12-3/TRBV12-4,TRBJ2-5,CASSSVLSGGLETQYF,TGTGCCAGCAGTTCCGTTTTAAGCGGGGGGTTGGAGACCCAGTACTTC
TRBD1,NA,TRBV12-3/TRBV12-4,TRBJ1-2,CASTSGTGNNYGYTF,TGTGCCAGCACGTCCGGGACAGGCAACAACTATGGCTACACCTTC
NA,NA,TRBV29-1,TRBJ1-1,CSVDRRMNTEAFF,TGCAGCGTTGACCGACGGATGAACACTGAAGCTTTCTTT